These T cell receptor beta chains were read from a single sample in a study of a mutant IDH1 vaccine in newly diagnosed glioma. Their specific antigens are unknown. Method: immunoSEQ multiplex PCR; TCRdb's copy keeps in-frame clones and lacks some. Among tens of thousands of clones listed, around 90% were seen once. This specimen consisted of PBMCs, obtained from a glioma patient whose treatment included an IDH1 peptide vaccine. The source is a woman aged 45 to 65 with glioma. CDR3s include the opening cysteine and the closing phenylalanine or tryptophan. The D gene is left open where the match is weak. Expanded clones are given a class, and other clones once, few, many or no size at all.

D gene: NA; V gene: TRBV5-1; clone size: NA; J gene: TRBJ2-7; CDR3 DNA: TGCGCCAGCAGCGAAGGGGACCACGAGCAGTACTTC; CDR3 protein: CASSEGDHEQYF
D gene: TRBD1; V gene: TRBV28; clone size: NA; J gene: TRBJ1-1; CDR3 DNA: TGTGCCAGCAGTTGGACAGGGGGCTCGAACACTGAAGCTTTCTTT; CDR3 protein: CASSWTGGSNTEAFF
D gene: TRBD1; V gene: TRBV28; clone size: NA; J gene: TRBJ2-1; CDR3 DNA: TGTGCCAGCAGGGGAGAGGGGGCTAGGGTTGAGCAGTTCTTC; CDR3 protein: CASRGEGARVEQFF
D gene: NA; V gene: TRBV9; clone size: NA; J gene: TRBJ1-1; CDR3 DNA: TGTGCCAGCAGGTCCGGGACGAACACTGAAGCTTTCTTT; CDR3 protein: CASRSGTNTEAFF
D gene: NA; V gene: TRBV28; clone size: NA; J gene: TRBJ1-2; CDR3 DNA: TGTGCCAGCAGCCTGCGCCTCTATGGCTACACCTTC; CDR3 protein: CASSLRLYGYTF
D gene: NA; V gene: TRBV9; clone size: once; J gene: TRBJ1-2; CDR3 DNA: TGTGCCAGCAGCTCACCCTCTGGGCCAGGGTGGTATGGCTACACCTTC; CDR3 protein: CASSSPSGPGWYGYTF
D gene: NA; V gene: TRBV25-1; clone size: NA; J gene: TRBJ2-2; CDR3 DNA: TGTGCCAGCAGTGAATGGGACGGGAACACCGGGGAGCTGTTTTTT; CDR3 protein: CASSEWDGNTGELFF
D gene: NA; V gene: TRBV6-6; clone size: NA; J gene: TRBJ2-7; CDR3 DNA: TGTGCCAGCAGTTGGCGGCCACTGGACGAGCAGTACTTC; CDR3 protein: CASSWRPLDEQYF
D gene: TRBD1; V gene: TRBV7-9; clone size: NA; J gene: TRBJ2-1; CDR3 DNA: TGTGCCAGCAGCTTGGGACAGGGTAACAATGAGCAGTTCTTC; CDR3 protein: CASSLGQGNNEQFF
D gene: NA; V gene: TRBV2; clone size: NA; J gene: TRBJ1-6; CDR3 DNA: TGTGCCAGCAATACCCTACCGCTTAATAATTCACCCCTCCACTTT; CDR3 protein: CASNTLPLNNSPLHF
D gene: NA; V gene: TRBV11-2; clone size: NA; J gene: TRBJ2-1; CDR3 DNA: TGTGCCAGCAGCTTAGATCAAGCCAATGAGCAGTTCTTC; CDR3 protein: CASSLDQANEQFF
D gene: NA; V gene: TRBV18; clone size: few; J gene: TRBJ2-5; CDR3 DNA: TGTGCCAGCTCCTACGGGGTTCAAGAGACCCAGTACTTC; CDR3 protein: CASSYGVQETQYF
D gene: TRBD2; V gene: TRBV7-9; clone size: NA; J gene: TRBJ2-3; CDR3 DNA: TGTGCCAGCAGTCCTAGCGGAAGCACAGATACGCAGTATTTT; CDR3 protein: CASSPSGSTDTQYF
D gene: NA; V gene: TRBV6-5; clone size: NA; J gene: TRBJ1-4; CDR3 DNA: TGTGCCAGCAGTTCGGGTCTTGAAAAACTGTTTTTT; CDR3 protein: CASSSGLEKLFF
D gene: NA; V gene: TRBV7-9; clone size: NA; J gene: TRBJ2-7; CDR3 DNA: TGTGCCAGCAGCTTAGAAGTCGTCGGGTACCTGAGCTCCTACGAGCAGTACTTC; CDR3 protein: CASSLEVVGYLSSYEQYF
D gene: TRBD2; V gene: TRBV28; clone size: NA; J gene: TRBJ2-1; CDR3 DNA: TGTGCCAGCAGTTTATGGGCTAGCGGAACTAATGAGCAGTTCTTC; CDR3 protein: CASSLWASGTNEQFF
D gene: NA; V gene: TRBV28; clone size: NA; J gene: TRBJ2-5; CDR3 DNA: TGTGCCAGCAATGAGGGGGTCCAAGAGACCCAGTACTTC; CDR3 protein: CASNEGVQETQYF
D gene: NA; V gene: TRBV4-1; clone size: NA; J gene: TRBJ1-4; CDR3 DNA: TGCGCCAGCAGCCCCGCCCCCGGGGGAAGAGGAGAAAAACTGTTTTTT; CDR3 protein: CASSPAPGGRGEKLFF
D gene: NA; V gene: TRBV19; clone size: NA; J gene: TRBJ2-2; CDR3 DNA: TGTGCCAGTAGTATTGTGACGGGGACCGGGGAGCTGTTTTTT; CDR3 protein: CASSIVTGTGELFF
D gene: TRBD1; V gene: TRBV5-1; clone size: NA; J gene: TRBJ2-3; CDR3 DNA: TGCGCCAGCAGCTTGGCCTCGACAGGGCCCACAGATACGCAGTATTTT; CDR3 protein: CASSLASTGPTDTQYF
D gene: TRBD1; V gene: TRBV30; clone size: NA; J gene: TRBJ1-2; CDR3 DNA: TGTGCCTGGAGTAGGACTGGGACAGGGGGTGGCTACACCTTC; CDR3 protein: CAWSRTGTGGGYTF
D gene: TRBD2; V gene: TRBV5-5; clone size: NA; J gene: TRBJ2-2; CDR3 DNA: TGTGCCAGCAGCTTGGTCGGGAGGAGCGGGGAGCTGTTTTTT; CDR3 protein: CASSLVGRSGELFF
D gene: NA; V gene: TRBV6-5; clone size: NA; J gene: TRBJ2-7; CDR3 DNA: TGTGCCAGCAGTTACTCTAACGAGCAGTACTTC; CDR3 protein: CASSYSNEQYF
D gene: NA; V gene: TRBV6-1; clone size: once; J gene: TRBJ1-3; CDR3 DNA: TGTGCCAGCAGTGACCTCGCAGGGTTTTTTGGAAACACCATATATTTT; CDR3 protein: CASSDLAGFFGNTIYF
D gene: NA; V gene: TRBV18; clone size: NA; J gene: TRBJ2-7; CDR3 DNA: TGTGCCAGCTCACCGGCCGCGGGTCGCGAGCAGTACTTC; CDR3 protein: CASSPAAGREQYF
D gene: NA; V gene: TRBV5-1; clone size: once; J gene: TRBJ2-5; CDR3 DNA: TGCGCCAGCAGCCTGAGTGGGGAAGAGACCCAGTACTTC; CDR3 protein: CASSLSGEETQYF
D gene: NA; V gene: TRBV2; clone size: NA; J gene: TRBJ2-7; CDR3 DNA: TGTGCCAGCCTCAGGGGAGCCTACGAGCAGTACTTC; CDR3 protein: CASLRGAYEQYF
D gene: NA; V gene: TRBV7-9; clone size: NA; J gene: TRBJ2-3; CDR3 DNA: TGTGCCAGCAGCTTACTAGAGGGTCTGAGCACAGATACGCAGTATTTT; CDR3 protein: CASSLLEGLSTDTQYF
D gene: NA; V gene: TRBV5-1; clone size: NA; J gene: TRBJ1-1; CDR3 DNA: TGCGCCAGCCAGGGGTTGCACACTGAAGCTTTCTTT; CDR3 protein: CASQGLHTEAFF
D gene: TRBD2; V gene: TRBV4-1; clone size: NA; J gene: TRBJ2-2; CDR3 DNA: TGCGCCAGCAGCCAAGCACCCCTAGCGGGAAACACCGGGGAGCTGTTTTTT; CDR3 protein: CASSQAPLAGNTGELFF
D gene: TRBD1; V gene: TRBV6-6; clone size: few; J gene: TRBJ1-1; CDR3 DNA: TGTGCCAGCAGAGGGACAGGGGGCTACACTGAAGCTTTCTTT; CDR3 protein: CASRGTGGYTEAFF
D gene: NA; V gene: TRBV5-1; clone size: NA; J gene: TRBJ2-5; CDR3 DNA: TGCGCCAGCAGCTTGGCGGTGGGACTCCCTGGCCAAGAGACCCAGTACTTC; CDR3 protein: CASSLAVGLPGQETQYF
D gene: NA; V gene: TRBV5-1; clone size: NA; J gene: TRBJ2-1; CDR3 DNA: TGCGCCAGCAGCTTTTTCCCGGGCCTAGCTCTCGCCAATGAGCAGTTCTTC; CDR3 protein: CASSFFPGLALANEQFF
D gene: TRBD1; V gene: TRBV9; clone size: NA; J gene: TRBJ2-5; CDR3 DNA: TGTGCCAGCAGCGTAGCCCCAGGGGGAGAGACCCAGTACTTC; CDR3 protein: CASSVAPGGETQYF
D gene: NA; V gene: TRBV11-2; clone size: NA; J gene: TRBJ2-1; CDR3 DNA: TGTGCCACGCCAAGCGGAAACTCCTACAATGAGCAGTTCTTC; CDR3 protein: CATPSGNSYNEQFF
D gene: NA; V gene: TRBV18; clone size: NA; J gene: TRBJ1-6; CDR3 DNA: TGTGCCAGCTCACCGCACAGGGTCCAAGGGAATTCACCCCTCCACTTT; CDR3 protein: CASSPHRVQGNSPLHF
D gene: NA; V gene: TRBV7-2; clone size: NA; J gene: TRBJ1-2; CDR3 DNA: TGTGCCAGCAGCTTAGAAGCTAACTATGGCTACACCTTC; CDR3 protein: CASSLEANYGYTF
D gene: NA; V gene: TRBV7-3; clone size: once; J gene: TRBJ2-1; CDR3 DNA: TGTGCCAGCAGCTCCTCCCTTAGCTCCTACAATGAGCAGTTCTTC; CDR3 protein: CASSSSLSSYNEQFF
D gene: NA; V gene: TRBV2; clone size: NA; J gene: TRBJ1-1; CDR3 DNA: TGTGCCAGCAGTGAATGGACGGTGAACACTGAAGCTTTCTTT; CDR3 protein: CASSEWTVNTEAFF
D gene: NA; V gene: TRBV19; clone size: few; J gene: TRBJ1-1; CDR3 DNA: TGTGCCAGTAGTATATTTAGGAACACTGAAGCTTTCTTT; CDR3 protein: CASSIFRNTEAFF
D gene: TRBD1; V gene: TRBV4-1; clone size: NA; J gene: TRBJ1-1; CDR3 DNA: TGCGCCAGCAGCGTATCTCAGGGGGTTCCCACTGAAGCTTTCTTT; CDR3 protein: CASSVSQGVPTEAFF
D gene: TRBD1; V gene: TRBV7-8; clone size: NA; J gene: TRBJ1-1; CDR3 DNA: TGTGCCAGCAGCGCCTCACAGGGGAGGAGGGGAGCTTTCTTT; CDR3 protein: CASSASQGRRGAFF
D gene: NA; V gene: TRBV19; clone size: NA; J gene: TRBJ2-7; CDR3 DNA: TGTGCCAGTAGTATAGCAGCCTTTTACGAGCAGTACTTC; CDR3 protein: CASSIAAFYEQYF
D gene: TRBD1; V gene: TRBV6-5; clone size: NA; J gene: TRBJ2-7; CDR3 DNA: TGTGCCAGCAGTTACTCCGGGACAGGGTGGATTGAGCAGTACTTC; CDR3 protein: CASSYSGTGWIEQYF
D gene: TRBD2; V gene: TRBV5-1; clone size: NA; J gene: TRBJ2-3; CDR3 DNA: TGCGCCAGCAGCTTGGGGGGACTAGCGGGAGGCTCCACAGATACGCAGTATTTT; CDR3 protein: CASSLGGLAGGSTDTQYF
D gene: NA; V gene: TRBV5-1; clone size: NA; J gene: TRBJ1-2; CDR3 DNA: TGCGCCAGCAGCTTCGGCCTAGGAAGGCCGGGATATGGCTACACCTTC; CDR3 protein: CASSFGLGRPGYGYTF
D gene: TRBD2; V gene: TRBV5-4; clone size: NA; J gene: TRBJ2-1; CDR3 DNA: TGTGCCAGCAGCTTGGACCTAGCGGGTTACAATGAGCAGTTCTTC; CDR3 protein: CASSLDLAGYNEQFF
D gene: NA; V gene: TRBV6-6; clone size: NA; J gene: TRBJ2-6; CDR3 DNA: TGTGCCAGCAGTTTGCGTCAGGCCGGGGCCAACGTCCTGACTTTC; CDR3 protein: CASSLRQAGANVLTF